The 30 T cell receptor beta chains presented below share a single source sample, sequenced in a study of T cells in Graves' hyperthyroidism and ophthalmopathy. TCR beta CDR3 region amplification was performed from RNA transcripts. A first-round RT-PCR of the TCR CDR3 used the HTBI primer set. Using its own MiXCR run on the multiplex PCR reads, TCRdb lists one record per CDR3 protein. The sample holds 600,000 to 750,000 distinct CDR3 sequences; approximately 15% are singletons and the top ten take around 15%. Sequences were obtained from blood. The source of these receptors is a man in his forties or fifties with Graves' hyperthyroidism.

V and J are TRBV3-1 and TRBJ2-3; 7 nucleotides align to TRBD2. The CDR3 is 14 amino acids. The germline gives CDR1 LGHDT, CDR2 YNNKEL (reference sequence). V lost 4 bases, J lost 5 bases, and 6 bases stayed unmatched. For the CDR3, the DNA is TGTGCCAGCAGCCGGCGGGAGCGGCAAGATACGCAGTATTTT. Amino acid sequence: CASSRRERQDTQYF.

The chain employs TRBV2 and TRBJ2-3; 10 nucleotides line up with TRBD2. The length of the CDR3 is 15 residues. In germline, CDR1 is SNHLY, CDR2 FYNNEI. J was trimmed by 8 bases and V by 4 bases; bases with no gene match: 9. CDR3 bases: TGTGCCAGCAGTGCGCTAGCGGGAGCTCGTGCTACGCAGTATTTT. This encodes CASSALAGARATQYF.

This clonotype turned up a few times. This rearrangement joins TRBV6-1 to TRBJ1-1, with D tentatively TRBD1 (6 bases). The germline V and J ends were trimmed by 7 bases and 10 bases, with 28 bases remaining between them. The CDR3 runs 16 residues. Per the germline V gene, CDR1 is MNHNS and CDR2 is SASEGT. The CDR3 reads CASNRIGQPRLLGAFF. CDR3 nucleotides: TGTGCCAGCAACAGAATCGGACAGCCCCGACTCCTTGGAGCTTTCTTT.

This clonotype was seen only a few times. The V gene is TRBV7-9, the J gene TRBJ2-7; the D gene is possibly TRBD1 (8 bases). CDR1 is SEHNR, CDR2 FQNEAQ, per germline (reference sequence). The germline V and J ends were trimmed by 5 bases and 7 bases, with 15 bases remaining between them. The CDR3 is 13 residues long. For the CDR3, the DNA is TGTGCCAGCAGCCTAGACAGGGGAGGGGAGCAGTACTTC. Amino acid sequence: CASSLDRGGEQYF.

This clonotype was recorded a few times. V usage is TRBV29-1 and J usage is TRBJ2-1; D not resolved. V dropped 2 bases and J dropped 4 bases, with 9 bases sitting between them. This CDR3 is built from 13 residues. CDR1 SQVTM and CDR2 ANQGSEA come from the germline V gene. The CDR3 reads CSVESSKYNEQFF. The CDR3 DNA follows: TGCAGCGTTGAATCCAGCAAGTACAATGAGCAGTTCTTC.

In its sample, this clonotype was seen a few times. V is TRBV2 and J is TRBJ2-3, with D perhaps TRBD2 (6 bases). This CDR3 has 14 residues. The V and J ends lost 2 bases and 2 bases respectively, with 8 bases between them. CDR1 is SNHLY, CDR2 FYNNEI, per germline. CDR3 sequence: CASSELAITDTQYF. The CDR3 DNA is TGTGCCAGCAGTGAACTAGCGATCACAGATACGCAGTATTTT.

The CDR3 coding sequence is TGTGCCAGCAGCCAGACAGGGGGCACCACCGGGGAGCTGTTTTTT. This translates into CASSQTGGTTGELFF. The V call is TRBV3-1, the J call TRBJ2-2, with 10 bases matching TRBD1. Looked up from germline, CDR1 is LGHDT and CDR2 is YNNKEL (reference sequence). The trim removed 3 bases at V and 4 bases at J, leaving 2 bases unmatched. The CDR3 consists of 15 residues. The full variable domain, in which reference TRBV3-1 and TRBJ2-2 provide the parts outside the CDR3, is DTAVSQTPKYLVTQMGNDKSIKCEQNLGHDTMYWYKQDSKKFLKIMFSYNNKELIINETVPNRFSPKSPDKAHLNLHINSLELGDSAVYFCASSQTGGTTGELFFGEGSRLTVL.

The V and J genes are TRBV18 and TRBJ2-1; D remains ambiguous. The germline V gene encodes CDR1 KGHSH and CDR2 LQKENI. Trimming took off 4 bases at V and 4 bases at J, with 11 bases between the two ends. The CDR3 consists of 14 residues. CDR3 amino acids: CASSRRADYNEQFF. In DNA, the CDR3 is TGTGCCAGCTCACGTCGAGCAGATTACAATGAGCAGTTCTTC.

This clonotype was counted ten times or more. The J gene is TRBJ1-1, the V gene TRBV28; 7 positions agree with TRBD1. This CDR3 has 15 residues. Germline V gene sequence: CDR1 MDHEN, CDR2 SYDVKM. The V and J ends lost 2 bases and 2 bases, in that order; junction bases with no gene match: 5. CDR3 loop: CASSLRTGPNTEAFF. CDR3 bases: TGTGCCAGCAGTTTACGGACAGGTCCTAACACTGAAGCTTTCTTT. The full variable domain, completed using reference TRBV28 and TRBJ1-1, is DVKVTQSSRYLVKRTGEKVFLECVQDMDHENMFWYRQDPGLGLRLIYFSYDVKMKEKGDIPEGYSVSREKKERFSLILESASTNQTSMYLCASSLRTGPNTEAFFGQGTRLTVV.

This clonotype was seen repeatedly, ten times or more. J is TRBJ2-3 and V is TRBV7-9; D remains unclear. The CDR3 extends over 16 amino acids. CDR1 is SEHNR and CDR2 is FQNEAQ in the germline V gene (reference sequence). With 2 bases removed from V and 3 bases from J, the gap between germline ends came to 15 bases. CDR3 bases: TGTGCCAGCAGCTTATTGGCTCTGCCGCCGACAGATACGCAGTATTTT. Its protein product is CASSLLALPPTDTQYF.

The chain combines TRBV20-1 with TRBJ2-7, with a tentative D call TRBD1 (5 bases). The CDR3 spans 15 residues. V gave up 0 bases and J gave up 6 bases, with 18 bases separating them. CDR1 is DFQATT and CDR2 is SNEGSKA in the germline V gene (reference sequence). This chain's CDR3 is CSARDLGFREGEQYF. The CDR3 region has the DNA TGCAGTGCTAGAGATCTGGGGTTCAGGGAAGGCGAGCAGTACTTC.

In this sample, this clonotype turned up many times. In nucleotides, the CDR3 is TGTGCCACCAGTGATTTAGTCGGGAGGGCCCATGAGCAGTTCTTC. It translates to CATSDLVGRAHEQFF. The chain employs TRBV24-1 and TRBJ2-1, with TRBD2 identical over 8 bases. Germline CDR1 is KGHDR and CDR2 is SFDVKD. V lost 1 base to trimming and J lost 8 bases; unmatched junction nucleotides: 6. This CDR3 comprises 15 residues.

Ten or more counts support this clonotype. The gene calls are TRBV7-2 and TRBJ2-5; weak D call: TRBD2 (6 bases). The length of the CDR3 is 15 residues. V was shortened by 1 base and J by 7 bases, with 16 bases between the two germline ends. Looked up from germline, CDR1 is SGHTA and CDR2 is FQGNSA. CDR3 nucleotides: TGTGCCAGCAGCTTAGTCTCGGCTAGCGTTGGGACCCAGTACTTC. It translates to CASSLVSASVGTQYF.

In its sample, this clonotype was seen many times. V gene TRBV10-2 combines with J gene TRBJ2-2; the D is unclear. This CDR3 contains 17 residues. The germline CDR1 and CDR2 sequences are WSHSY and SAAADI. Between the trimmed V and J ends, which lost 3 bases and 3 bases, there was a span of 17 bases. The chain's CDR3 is CASSEDDGQLYTGELFF. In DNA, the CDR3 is TGCGCCAGCAGTGAAGATGATGGGCAGCTTTACACCGGGGAGCTGTTTTTT.

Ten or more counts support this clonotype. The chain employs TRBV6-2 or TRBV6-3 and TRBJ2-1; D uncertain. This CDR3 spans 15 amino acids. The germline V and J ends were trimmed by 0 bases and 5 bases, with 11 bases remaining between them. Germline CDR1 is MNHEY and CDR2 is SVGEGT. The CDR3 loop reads CASSYSPLSNNEQFF. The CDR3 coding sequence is TGTGCCAGCAGTTACTCGCCACTTAGTAACAATGAGCAGTTCTTC.

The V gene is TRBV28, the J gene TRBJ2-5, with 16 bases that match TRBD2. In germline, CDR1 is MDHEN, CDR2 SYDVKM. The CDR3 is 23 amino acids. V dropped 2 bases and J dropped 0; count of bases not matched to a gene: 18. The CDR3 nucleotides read TGTGCCAGCAGTTTAGAGTTGCGCTCCGGGACTAGCGGGAGGGATACGTACCAAGAGACCCAGTACTTC. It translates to CASSLELRSGTSGRDTYQETQYF. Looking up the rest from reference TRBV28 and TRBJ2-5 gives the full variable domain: DVKVTQSSRYLVKRTGEKVFLECVQDMDHENMFWYRQDPGLGLRLIYFSYDVKMKEKGDIPEGYSVSREKKERFSLILESASTNQTSMYLCASSLELRSGTSGRDTYQETQYFGPGTRLLVL.

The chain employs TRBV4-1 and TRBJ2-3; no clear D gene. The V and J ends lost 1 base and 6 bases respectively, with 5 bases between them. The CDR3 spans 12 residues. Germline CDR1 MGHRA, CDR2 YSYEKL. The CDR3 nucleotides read TGCGCCAGCAGCCAAGCGATCGATACGCAGTATTTT. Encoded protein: CASSQAIDTQYF.

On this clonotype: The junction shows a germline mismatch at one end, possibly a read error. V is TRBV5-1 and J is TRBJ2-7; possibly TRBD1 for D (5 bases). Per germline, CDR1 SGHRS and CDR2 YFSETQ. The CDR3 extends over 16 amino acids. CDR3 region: CASGFWSPGLSYEQYF. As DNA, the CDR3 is TGCGCCAGCGGCTTTTGGAGCCCAGGGTTGTCCTACGAGCAGTACTTC.

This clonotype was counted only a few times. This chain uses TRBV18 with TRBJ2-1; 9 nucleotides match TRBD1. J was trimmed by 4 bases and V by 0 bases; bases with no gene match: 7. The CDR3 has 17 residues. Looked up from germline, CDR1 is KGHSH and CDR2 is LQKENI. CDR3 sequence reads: CASSPPTGGGRYNEQFF. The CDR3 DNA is TGTGCCAGCTCACCACCCACAGGGGGCGGACGGTACAATGAGCAGTTCTTC.

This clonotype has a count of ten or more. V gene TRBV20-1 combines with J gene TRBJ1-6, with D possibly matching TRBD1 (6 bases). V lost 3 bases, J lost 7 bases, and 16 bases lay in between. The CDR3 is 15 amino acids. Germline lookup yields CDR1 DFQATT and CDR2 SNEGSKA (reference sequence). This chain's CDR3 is CSARSPDRGNSPLHF. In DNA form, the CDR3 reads TGCAGTGCTAGGTCCCCGGACAGAGGGAATTCACCCCTCCACTTT.

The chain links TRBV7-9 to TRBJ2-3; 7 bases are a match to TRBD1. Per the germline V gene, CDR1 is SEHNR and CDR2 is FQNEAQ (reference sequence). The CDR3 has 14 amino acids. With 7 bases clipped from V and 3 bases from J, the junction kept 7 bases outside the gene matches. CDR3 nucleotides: TGTGCCAGCACTCCCGGACAGGCGACAGATACGCAGTATTTT. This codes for CASTPGQATDTQYF.

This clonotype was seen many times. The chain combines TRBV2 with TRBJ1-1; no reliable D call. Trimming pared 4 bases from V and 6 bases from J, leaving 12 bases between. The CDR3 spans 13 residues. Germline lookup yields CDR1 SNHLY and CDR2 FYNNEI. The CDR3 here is CASSGLGIAEAFF. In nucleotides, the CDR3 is TGTGCCAGCAGTGGCCTGGGAATCGCTGAAGCTTTCTTT.

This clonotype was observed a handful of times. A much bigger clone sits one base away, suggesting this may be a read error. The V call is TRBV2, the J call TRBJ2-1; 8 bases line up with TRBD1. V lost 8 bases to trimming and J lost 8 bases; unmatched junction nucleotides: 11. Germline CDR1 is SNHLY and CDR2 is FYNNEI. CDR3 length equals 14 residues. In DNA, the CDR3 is TGTGCCAGCGGGGCGACAGGGGCGCACTATGAGCAGTTCTTC. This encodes CASGATGAHYEQFF.

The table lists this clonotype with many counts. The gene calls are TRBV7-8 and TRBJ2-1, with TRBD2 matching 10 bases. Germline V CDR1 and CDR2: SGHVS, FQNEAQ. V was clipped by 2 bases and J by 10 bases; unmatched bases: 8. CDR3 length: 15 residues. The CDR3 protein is CASSLTGTSVFEQFF. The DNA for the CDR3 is TGTGCCAGCAGCTTAACCGGGACTAGCGTTTTCGAGCAGTTCTTC.

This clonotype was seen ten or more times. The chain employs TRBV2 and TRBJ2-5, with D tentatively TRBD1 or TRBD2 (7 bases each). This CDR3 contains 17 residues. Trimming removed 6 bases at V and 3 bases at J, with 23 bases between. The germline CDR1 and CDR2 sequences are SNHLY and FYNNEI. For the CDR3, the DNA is TGTGCCAGCAGGCAAACCCAGGGGGGACTACTAGAAGAGACCCAGTACTTC. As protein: CASRQTQGGLLEETQYF.

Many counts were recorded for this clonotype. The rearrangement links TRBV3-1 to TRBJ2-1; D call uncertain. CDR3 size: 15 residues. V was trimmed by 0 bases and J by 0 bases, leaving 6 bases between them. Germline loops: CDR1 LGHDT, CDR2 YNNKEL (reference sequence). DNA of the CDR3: TGTGCCAGCAGCCAAGATCCAAGCTCCTACAATGAGCAGTTCTTC. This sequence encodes CASSQDPSSYNEQFF.

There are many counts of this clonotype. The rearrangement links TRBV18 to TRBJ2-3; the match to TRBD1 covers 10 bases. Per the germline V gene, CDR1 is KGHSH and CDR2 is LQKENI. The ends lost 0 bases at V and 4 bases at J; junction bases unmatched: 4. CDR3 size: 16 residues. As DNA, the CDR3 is TGTGCCAGCTCACCACCGTACGACAGGGGGCCAGATACGCAGTATTTT. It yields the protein CASSPPYDRGPDTQYF.

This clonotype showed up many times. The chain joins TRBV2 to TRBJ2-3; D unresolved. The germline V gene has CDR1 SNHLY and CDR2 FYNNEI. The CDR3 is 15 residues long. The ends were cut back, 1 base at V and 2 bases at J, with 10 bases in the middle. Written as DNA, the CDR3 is TGTGCCAGCAGTGAAGGGTGGGGTGACACAGATACGCAGTATTTT. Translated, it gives CASSEGWGDTDTQYF. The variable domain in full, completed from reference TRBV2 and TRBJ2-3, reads EPEVTQTPSHQVTQMGQEVILRCVPISNHLYFYWYRQILGQKVEFLVSFYNNEISEKSEIFDDQFSVERPDGSNFTLKIRSTKLEDSAMYFCASSEGWGDTDTQYFGPGTRLTVL.

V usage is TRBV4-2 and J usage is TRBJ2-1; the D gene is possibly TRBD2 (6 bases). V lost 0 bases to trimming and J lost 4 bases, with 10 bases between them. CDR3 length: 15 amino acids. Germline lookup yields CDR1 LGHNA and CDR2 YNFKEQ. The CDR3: CASSQETGEYNEQFF. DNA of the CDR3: TGTGCCAGCAGCCAAGAAACGGGAGAGTACAATGAGCAGTTCTTC.

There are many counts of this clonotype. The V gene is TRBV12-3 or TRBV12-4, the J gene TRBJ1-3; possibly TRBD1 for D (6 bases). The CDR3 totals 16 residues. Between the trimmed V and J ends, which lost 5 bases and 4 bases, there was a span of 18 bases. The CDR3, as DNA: TGTGCCAGCAGTCCCTCAAACAGGGTACACGGAAACACCATATATTTT. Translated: CASSPSNRVHGNTIYF.